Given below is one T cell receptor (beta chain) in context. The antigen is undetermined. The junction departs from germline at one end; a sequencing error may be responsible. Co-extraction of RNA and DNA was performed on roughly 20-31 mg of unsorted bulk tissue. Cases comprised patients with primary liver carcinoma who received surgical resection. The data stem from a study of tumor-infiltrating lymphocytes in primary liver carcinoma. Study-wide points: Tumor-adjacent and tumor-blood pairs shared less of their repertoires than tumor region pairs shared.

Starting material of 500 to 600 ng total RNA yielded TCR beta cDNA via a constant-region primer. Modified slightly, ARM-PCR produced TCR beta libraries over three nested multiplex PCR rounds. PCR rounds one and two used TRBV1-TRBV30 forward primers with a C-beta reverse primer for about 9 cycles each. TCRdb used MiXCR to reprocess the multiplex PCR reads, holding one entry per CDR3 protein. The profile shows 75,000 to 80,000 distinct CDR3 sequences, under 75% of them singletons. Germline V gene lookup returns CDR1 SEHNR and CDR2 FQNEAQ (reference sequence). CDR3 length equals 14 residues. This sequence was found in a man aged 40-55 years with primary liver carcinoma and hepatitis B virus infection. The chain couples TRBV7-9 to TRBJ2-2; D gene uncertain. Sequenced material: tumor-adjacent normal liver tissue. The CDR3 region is CASSLAIGTGELFF. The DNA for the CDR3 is TGTGCTAGCAGCTTGGCGATAGGGACCGGGGAGCTGTTTTTT.